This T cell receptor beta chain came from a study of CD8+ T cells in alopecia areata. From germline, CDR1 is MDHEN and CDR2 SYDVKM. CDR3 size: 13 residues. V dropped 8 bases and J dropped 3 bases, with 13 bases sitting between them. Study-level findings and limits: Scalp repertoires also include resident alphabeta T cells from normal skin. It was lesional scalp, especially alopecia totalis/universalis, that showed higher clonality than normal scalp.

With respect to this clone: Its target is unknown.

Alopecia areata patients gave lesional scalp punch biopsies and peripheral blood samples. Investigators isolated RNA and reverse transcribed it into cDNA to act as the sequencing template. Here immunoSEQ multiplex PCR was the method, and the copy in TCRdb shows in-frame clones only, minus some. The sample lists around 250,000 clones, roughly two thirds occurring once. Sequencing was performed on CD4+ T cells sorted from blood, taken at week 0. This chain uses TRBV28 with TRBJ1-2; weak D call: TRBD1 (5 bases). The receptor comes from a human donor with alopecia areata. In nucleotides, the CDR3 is TGTGCCAGCGAGTATTCGACAGACTATGGCTACACCTTC. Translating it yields CASEYSTDYGYTF.